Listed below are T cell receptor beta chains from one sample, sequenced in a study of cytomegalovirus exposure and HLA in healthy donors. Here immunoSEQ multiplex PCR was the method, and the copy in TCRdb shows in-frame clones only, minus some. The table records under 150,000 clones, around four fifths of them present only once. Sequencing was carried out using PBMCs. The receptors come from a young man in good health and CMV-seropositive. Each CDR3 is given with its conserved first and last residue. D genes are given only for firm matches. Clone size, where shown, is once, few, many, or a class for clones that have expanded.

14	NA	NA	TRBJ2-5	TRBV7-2	TGTGCCAGCAGCTCCGGACAGCCTCAGAAGACCCAGTACTTC	CASSSGQPQKTQYF
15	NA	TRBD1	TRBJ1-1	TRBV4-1	TGCGCCAGCAGCCAGCTCGGACAGGGGGCTCCTGAAGCTTTCTTT	CASSQLGQGAPEAFF
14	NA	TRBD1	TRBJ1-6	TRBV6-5	TGTGCCAGCAGTTCAGGACAGGGGAATTCACCCCTCCACTTT	CASSSGQGNSPLHF
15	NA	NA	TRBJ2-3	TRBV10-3	TGTGCCATCAGTGACCCTAAAGGGGCCACAGATACGCAGTATTTT	CAISDPKGATDTQYF
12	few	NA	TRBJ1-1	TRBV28	TGTGCCAGCAGTTCAACGACTGTTGAAGCTTTCTTT	CASSSTTVEAFF
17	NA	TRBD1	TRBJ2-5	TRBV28	TGTGCCAGCAGTTTAGACGTTGGGACAGGGGCTCAAGAGACCCAGTACTTC	CASSLDVGTGAQETQYF
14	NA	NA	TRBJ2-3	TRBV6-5	TGTGCCAGCACGTGGGGGCCCGACACAGATACGCAGTATTTT	CASTWGPDTDTQYF
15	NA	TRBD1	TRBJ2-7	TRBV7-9	TGTGCCAGCAGCTCGTCCGGGACAGGGTGGGTCGAGCAGTACTTC	CASSSSGTGWVEQYF
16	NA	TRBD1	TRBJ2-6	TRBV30	TGTGCCTGGACCGGACAGGAATTCGCCGGGGCCAACGTCCTGACTTTC	CAWTGQEFAGANVLTF
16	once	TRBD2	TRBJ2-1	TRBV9	TGTGCCAGCAGCGAACCTCGGACTAGCGGCTACAATGAGCAGTTCTTC	CASSEPRTSGYNEQFF
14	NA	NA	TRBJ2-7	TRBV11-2	TGTGCCAGCAGCTTAAGGGGTAGTGGTTACGAGCAGTACTTC	CASSLRGSGYEQYF
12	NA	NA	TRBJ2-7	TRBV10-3	TGTGCCGCCGCCGGGATCTCCTACGAGCAGTACTTC	CAAAGISYEQYF
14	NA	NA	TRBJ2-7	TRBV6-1	TGTGCCAGCAGTGAAAATTCAGGGAAAGGCGAGCAGTACTTC	CASSENSGKGEQYF
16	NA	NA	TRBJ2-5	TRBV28	TGTGCCAGCAGCCCTGGGGGGGGGCGGAACCAAGAGACCCAGTACTTC	CASSPGGGRNQETQYF
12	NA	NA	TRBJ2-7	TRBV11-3	TGTGCCACCAGCGGGGACACCTACGAGCAGTACTTC	CATSGDTYEQYF
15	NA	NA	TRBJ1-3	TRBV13	TGTGCCAGCAGCTTAACGGGGGACTCAGGAAACACCATATATTTT	CASSLTGDSGNTIYF
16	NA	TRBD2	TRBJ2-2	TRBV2	TGTGCCAGCAGTGATCAACCTAGCGGATACACCGGGGAGCTGTTTTTT	CASSDQPSGYTGELFF
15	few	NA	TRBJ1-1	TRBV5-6	TGTGCCAGCAGCTTTTGGAGTATCGGGGGGCACCAAGCTTTCTTT	CASSFWSIGGHQAFF
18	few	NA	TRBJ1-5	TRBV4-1	TGCGCCAGCAGCCAAGAGGGTTTGGGGGGGGTTAGCAATCAGCCCCAGCATTTT	CASSQEGLGGVSNQPQHF
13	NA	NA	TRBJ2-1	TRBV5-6	TGTGCCAGCAGCTTATTGGGAGGAAAGGAGCAGTTCTTC	CASSLLGGKEQFF
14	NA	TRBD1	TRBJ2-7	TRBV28	TGTGCCAGCAGTTTTCCCGGGACAGGGTACGAGCAGTACTTC	CASSFPGTGYEQYF
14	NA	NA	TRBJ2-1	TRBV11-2	TGTGCCAGCTCGTGGGGGGAGACTAGCAATGAGCAGTTCTTC	CASSWGETSNEQFF
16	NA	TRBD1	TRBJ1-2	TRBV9	TGTGCCAGCAGCGGTCGACAGGGGCCTATGAGCTATGGCTACACCTTC	CASSGRQGPMSYGYTF
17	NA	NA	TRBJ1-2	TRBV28	TGTGCCAGCACCGCCGTGGAGGGTAAACTTCTAAACTATGGCTACACCTTC	CASTAVEGKLLNYGYTF
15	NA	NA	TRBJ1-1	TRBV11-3	TGTGCCAGCGGGGCAGAGGATAGTTGGGTCACTGAAGCTTTCTTT	CASGAEDSWVTEAFF
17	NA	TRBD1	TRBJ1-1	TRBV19	TGTGCCAGTAGTTCTCCCCGGACAGGGGGCATTGTCACTGAAGCTTTCTTT	CASSSPRTGGIVTEAFF
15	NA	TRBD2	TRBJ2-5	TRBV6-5	TGTGCCAGCAGTGCGGGACTAGCGGGAAGGGAGACCCAGTACTTC	CASSAGLAGRETQYF
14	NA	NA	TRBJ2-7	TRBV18	TGTGCCAGCTCACCTTACGCTCGGGGCTACGAGCAGTACTTC	CASSPYARGYEQYF
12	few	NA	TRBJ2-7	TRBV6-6	TGTGCCAGCTTAGGAGGAGTGGGGGAGCAGTACTTC	CASLGGVGEQYF
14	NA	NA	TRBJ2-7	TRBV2	TGTGCCAGCAGTGAACTAGCGCTTACCTACGAGCAGTACTTC	CASSELALTYEQYF
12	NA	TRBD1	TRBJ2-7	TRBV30	TGTGCCTGGAGTCCCGGCGAGGGACAGCTTAATTTC	CAWSPGEGQLNF
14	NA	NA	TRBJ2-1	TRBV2	TGTGCCAGCAGCCCCGGGAGCCCGGGAAATGAGCAGTTCTTC	CASSPGSPGNEQFF
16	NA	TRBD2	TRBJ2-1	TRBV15	TGTGCCACCAGCAGTCCTACTAGCGGGAGTTTCAATGAGCAGTTCTTC	CATSSPTSGSFNEQFF
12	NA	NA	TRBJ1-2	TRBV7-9	TGTGCCAGCAACCAACAGATCTATGGCTACACCTTC	CASNQQIYGYTF
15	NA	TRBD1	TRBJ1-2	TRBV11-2	TGTGCCAGCAGAAACACCGGGACAGTTAACTATGGCTACACCTTC	CASRNTGTVNYGYTF
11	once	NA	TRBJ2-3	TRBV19	TGTGCCAGTTCTGGGCCAGATACGCAGTATTTT	CASSGPDTQYF
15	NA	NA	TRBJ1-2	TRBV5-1	TGCGCCAGCAGCTTAACGACAGATCCTAACTATGGCTACACCTTC	CASSLTTDPNYGYTF
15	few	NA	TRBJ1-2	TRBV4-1	TGCGCCAGCAGCCAAGAGGACAGACCTGCCCGTGGCTACACCTTC	CASSQEDRPARGYTF
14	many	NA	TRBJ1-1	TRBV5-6	TGTGCCAGCAGCTTCGGGTCCGTAGGCCCGAATACAAATTTT	CASSFGSVGPNTNF
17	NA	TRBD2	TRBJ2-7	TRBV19	TGTGCCAGTGCCCTTAGGACTAGCGGGATTCAACCCTACGAGCAGTACTTC	CASALRTSGIQPYEQYF
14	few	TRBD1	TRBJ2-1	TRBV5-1	TGCGCCAGCAGTATAAGGACAGGGGGCAATGAGCAGTTCTTC	CASSIRTGGNEQFF
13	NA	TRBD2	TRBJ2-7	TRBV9	TGTGCCAGCAGCGTAAGTAGCGGGTACGAGCAGTACTTC	CASSVSSGYEQYF
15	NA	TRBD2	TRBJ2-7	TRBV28	TGTGCCAGCAGTCCCGCAACGGGAGGGCCGACGAAGCAGTACTTC	CASSPATGGPTKQYF
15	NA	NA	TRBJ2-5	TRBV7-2	TGTGCCAGCAGCTTATACAGGACTAACCAAGAGACCCAGTACTTC	CASSLYRTNQETQYF
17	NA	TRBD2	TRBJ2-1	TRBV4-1	TGCGCCAGCAGCTCGACTAGCGGGGATAGCTCCTACAATGAGCAGTTCTTC	CASSSTSGDSSYNEQFF
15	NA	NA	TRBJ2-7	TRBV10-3	TGTGCCATCAGTAGGGGGGAGGGGTCGTCCTACGAGCAGTACTTC	CAISRGEGSSYEQYF
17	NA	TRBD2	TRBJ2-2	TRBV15	TGTGCCACCAGCAGGGGACTGGGAGGGGCGGCGACCGGGGAGCTGTTTTTT	CATSRGLGGAATGELFF
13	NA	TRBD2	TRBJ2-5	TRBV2	TGTGCCAGCACTGGGACTAGGTTCGAGACCCAGTACTTC	CASTGTRFETQYF
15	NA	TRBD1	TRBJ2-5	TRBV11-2	TGTGCCAGCAGCTCCTACAGGGGGAGAGGAGAGACCCAGTACTTC	CASSSYRGRGETQYF